Given below is one TCR beta chain in context. This specimen belongs to a study of blood T cell repertoires in COVID-19. Under the authors' procedure: Amplification with reference gene primers provided the estimates of nucleated cell counts. Sequenced by immunoSEQ multiplex PCR; TCRdb stores in-frame clones only, minus some. Clone size and the V and J calls come from that table; the DNA yielded D and trimming. This table has fewer than 250,000 clones, around nine tenths appearing once. V was pared by 10 bases and J by 3 bases, with 13 bases between. This CDR3 has 13 amino acids. Looked up from germline, CDR1 is MNHNS and CDR2 is SASEGT. Cohorts were determined from participant-reported clinical history. Among Cohort 3 donors, those recovered had two negative PCRs, clearance, or symptom resolution.

This sequence joins TRBV6-1 and TRBJ2-1, with D perhaps matching TRBD2 (6 bases). Sequencing input: PBMCs or T cells enriched from blood (not recorded which). This sequence was found in a man between 25 and 39 years old who had recovered from COVID-19. The CDR3 DNA follows: TGTGCCACCCATCAGACTAGCTACAATGAGCAGTTCTTC. Protein sequence: CATHQTSYNEQFF.